Below, 10 T cell receptor beta chains from the same sample are listed, as sequenced in a study of blood T cell repertoires in COVID-19. Libraries were prepared by immunoSEQ multiplex PCR; TCRdb keeps only in-frame clonotypes and omits some of them. The sample holds 250,000 or so clones; about 87% are singletons and the top ten take around 0.87%. Sequencing was performed on PBMCs or T cells enriched from blood (not recorded which). The receptors shown here come from a man in his fifties or sixties who had been exposed to COVID-19.

The chain is built from TRBV24-1 and TRBJ1-2; D possibly corresponds to TRBD1 (5 bases). Germline lookup yields CDR1 KGHDR and CDR2 SFDVKD. The CDR3 runs to 15 residues. The V gene lost 3 bases and the J gene lost 7 bases, with 17 bases spanning the gap. CDR3 nucleotide sequence: TGTGCCACCAGTGATCCGCGGGAGGGGCAGGCTGGCTACACCTTC. It codes for CATSDPREGQAGYTF.

The chain recombines TRBV27 with TRBJ2-5, with TRBD2 identical over 14 bases. The CDR3 contains 17 residues. Per the germline V gene, CDR1 is MNHEY and CDR2 is SMNVEV (reference sequence). Losses at the gene ends were 6 bases for V and 4 bases for J; bases not matched to a gene: 10. CDR3 region: CASRGLGLAGVSETQYF. CDR3 nucleotide sequence: TGTGCCAGCAGAGGCCTGGGACTAGCGGGAGTATCAGAGACCCAGTACTTC.

This chain links TRBV5-1 with TRBJ2-2; D is uncertain. Trimming cost V 2 bases and J 6 bases, with 14 bases left between them. Per germline, CDR1 SGHRS and CDR2 YFSETQ. The CDR3 covers 15 residues. The CDR3 spells CASSLPPNTAGELFF. Written as DNA, the CDR3 is TGCGCCAGCAGCTTACCACCGAACACCGCCGGGGAGCTGTTTTTT.

This clone is a singleton in its sample. The gene calls are TRBV6-4 and TRBJ1-2; 7 positions agree with TRBD1. CDR1 and CDR2 (germline): MRHNA, SNTAGT. The CDR3 spans 13 residues. The ends lost 6 bases at V and 6 bases at J; junction bases unmatched: 7. The CDR3 spells CASSDDRVNGYTF. The CDR3 DNA sequence: TGTGCCAGCAGCGACGACAGGGTTAATGGCTACACCTTC.

The V call is TRBV25-1, the J call TRBJ1-2; no clear D gene. Per germline, CDR1 MGHDK and CDR2 SYGVNS. Trimming cost V 5 bases and J 4 bases, with 17 bases left between them. The CDR3 spans 15 residues. CDR3 in DNA: TGTGCCAGCAGTAACGCGGCGGCCTTTGGCTATGGCTACACCTTC. It is translated as CASSNAAAFGYGYTF.

The chain joins TRBV7-9 to TRBJ1-4; the match to TRBD1 covers 7 bases. CDR1 is SEHNR, CDR2 FQNEAQ, per germline (reference sequence). The CDR3 spans 15 residues. V lost 4 bases, J lost 1 base, and 3 bases stayed unmatched. CDR3 sequence reads: CASSSWDRTNEKLFF. The CDR3 DNA follows: TGTGCCAGCAGCTCATGGGACAGAACTAATGAAAAACTGTTTTTT. Full variable domain (rest looked up from reference TRBV7-9 and TRBJ1-4): DTGVSQNPRHKITKRGQNVTFRCDPISEHNRLYWYRQTLGQGPEFLTYFQNEAQLEKSRLLSDRFSAERPKGSFSTLEIQRTEQGDSAMYLCASSSWDRTNEKLFFGSGTQLSVL.

This chain uses TRBV27 with TRBJ1-1; D uncertain. Trimming pared 0 bases from V and 1 base from J, leaving 9 bases between. The CDR3 runs 15 residues. From germline, CDR1 is MNHEY and CDR2 SMNVEV (reference sequence). CDR3 in amino acids: CASSLSFLRNTEAFF. Here the CDR3 DNA reads TGTGCCAGCAGTTTATCGTTTCTGAGGAACACTGAAGCTTTCTTT.

This clone was picked up a small number of times. This rearrangement joins TRBV19 to TRBJ1-6, with 8 bases matching TRBD1. The junction had 17 bases not matched to a gene; V was cut back by 6 bases and J by 7 bases. The germline gives CDR1 LNHDA, CDR2 SQIVND (reference sequence). The CDR3 runs 18 residues. CDR3 in amino acids: CASSKYRDRKVINSPLHF. In DNA, the CDR3 is TGTGCCAGTAGCAAATACCGGGACAGGAAAGTTATCAATTCACCCCTCCACTTT.

V gene TRBV10-1 combines with J gene TRBJ2-5, with D possibly matching TRBD1 (5 bases). CDR3 length equals 15 residues. Germline V CDR1 and CDR2: WNHNN, SYGVQD (reference sequence). V was clipped by 8 bases and J by 1 base, with 17 bases between them. As DNA, the CDR3 is TGCGCCAGCGGAAGACAGAAAGTTACCCAAGAGACCCAGTACTTC. It is translated as CASGRQKVTQETQYF.

Here the CDR3 reads CASSPGGLGNTIYF. The CDR3 nucleotides read TGTGCCAGCTCACCCGGAGGACTTGGAAACACCATATATTTT. This chain uses TRBV18 with TRBJ1-3, with D uncertain. The CDR3 contains 14 residues. Germline V gene data show CDR1 as KGHSH and CDR2 as LQKENI. Trimming shortened V by 3 bases and J by 3 bases, and 9 bases separated the two germline ends.